Each of the 10 T cell receptor beta chains below was sequenced from the same sample in a study of shared clonotypes between healthy human individuals. TCRdb keeps only in-frame clones here, not all; method: immunoSEQ multiplex PCR. The sample contains 1,400,000 or so clones, 98% of which appear only once. The sequenced sample consisted of naive CD4+ T cells sorted from blood. The subset is: CD45RA+ positively selected. The receptors were sampled from a man aged 30 to 39 in good health.

The chain employs TRBV28 and TRBJ2-2, with 11 bases matching TRBD2. V was clipped by 9 bases and J by 4 bases; unmatched bases: 13. Germline CDR1 reads MDHEN; CDR2 reads SYDVKM. The CDR3 is 17 amino acids. CDR3 nucleotide sequence: TGTGCCAGTTCCACTGTAGCGGGAGGGCCAGGCACCGGGGAGCTGTTTTTT. It codes for CASSTVAGGPGTGELFF.

On this clone: The sample carries other DNA sequences with the same CDR3. CDR3 protein: CASSPPPGELFF. The CDR3 nucleotides are TGCGCCAGCAGCCCGCCCCCCGGGGAGCTGTTTTTT. This chain uses TRBV5-1 with TRBJ2-2; the D is unclear. Trimming removed 4 bases from V and 6 bases from J, with 7 bases in between. Germline CDR1 reads SGHRS; CDR2 reads YFSETQ. The CDR3 runs to 12 residues.

This clone occurred once. The V call is TRBV6-1, the J call TRBJ2-7, with 7 positions matching TRBD1. With 4 bases clipped from V and 3 bases from J, the junction kept 6 bases outside the gene matches. The CDR3 length is 14 residues. Germline V CDR1 and CDR2: MNHNS, SASEGT. CDR3 sequence: CASSGTGEGYEQYF. The CDR3 DNA follows: TGTGCCAGCAGTGGCACAGGGGAAGGCTACGAGCAGTACTTC.

This chain connects TRBV6-5 to TRBJ2-3; TRBD1 agrees at 10 bases. Germline assignment: CDR1 MNHEY and CDR2 SVGAGI. The V segment lost 7 bases and the J segment 3 bases; nucleotides outside the gene matches: 7. The CDR3 is 15 residues long. The CDR3: CASIKDRGSTDTQYF. The CDR3 DNA follows: TGTGCCAGCATTAAGGACAGGGGGAGTACAGATACGCAGTATTTT.

The chain has TRBV7-6 and TRBJ2-1; 7 bases align to TRBD1. CDR1 is SGHVS, CDR2 FNYEAQ, per germline. The V gene end was trimmed by 3 bases and the J gene end by 1 base; junction bases not matched to a gene: 6. The CDR3 is made up of 16 amino acids. The chain's CDR3 is CASSLNQGVSYNEQFF. The CDR3, as DNA: TGTGCCAGCAGCTTGAACCAGGGGGTTTCCTACAATGAGCAGTTCTTC. Full variable domain (rest looked up from reference TRBV7-6 and TRBJ2-1): GAGVSQSPRYKVTKRGQDVALRCDPISGHVSLYWYRQALGQGPEFLTYFNYEAQQDKSGLPNDRFSAERPEGSISTLTIQRTEQRDSAMYRCASSLNQGVSYNEQFFGPGTRLTVL.

The chain employs TRBV14 and TRBJ1-2; TRBD1 is a possible D gene (6 bases). The CDR3 consists of 14 residues. CDR1 and CDR2 from the germline V gene are SGHDN and FVKESK. V lost 3 bases and J 2 bases, leaving 10 bases between the germline ends. CDR3: CASSHWQGNYGYTF. The CDR3 nucleotides read TGTGCCAGCAGCCATTGGCAGGGGAACTATGGCTACACCTTC.

Notes on this clone: This same CDR3 is encoded by further DNA sequences in the sample. V is TRBV20-1 and J is TRBJ2-7; D gene unclear. With 0 bases removed from V and 5 bases from J, the gap between germline ends came to 2 bases. Looked up from germline, CDR1 is DFQATT and CDR2 is SNEGSKA (reference sequence). The CDR3 totals 10 residues. In DNA form, the CDR3 reads TGCAGTGCTAGAGACAACGAGCAGTACTTC. Residues: CSARDNEQYF.

V and J are TRBV5-1 and TRBJ2-3; 10 nucleotides align to TRBD2. This CDR3 contains 17 residues. V gave up 1 base and J gave up 2 bases; unmatched junction bases: 7. Germline CDR1 reads SGHRS; CDR2 reads YFSETQ. CDR3 sequence: CASSLTSGETFTDTQYF. Written as DNA, the CDR3 is TGCGCCAGCAGCTTGACTAGCGGGGAGACGTTCACAGATACGCAGTATTTT.

V and J are TRBV9 and TRBJ1-1; possible D gene TRBD1, 5 bases. CDR3 length: 15 residues. Per the germline V gene, CDR1 is SGDLS and CDR2 is YYNGEE. V lost 1 base and J 5 bases, leaving 15 bases between the germline ends. CDR3 region: CASSVIVGGRTEAFF. CDR3 in DNA: TGTGCCAGCAGCGTAATTGTGGGGGGAAGGACTGAAGCTTTCTTT.

V and J are TRBV29-1 and TRBJ2-3; D may be TRBD2 (5 bases). V lost 3 bases, J lost 6 bases, and 13 bases lay in between. This CDR3 contains 13 residues. Germline loops: CDR1 SQVTM, CDR2 ANQGSEA. The CDR3 DNA follows: TGCAGCGTTGAGGTTTCGAGAGGGGATACGCAGTATTTT. Protein: CSVEVSRGDTQYF.